This entry features one T cell receptor beta chain sequence. V was pared by 8 bases and J by 1 base, with 11 bases between. This CDR3 region has 13 residues. These data come from a study of T-cell reconstitution after alpha-beta-depleted transplantation in children. Preparing the TCRbeta library involved the use of unique molecular identifiers. TCRdb called the PCR reads again in MiXCR, with one record for every CDR3 protein. Of approximately 420,000 distinct CDR3 sequences listed, about 11% were seen once; the top ten hold roughly 6%. The input for sequencing was PBMCs from the stem cell graft donor, taken from the stem cell graft. This receptor was taken from a human donor who donated a stem cell graft to a child with acute myeloid leukemia. The chain carries TRBV12-3 or TRBV12-4 and TRBJ1-1; D ambiguous. The CDR3: CASDDPGNTEAFF. CDR3 nucleotides: TGTGCCAGCGACGATCCGGGGAACACTGAAGCTTTCTTT.